This TCR beta chain stems from a study of T cell responses to AZD1222 COVID-19 vaccine. Study-wide results and limits: Reportedly, nearly half of unique spike TCRs recognized epitopes outside B.1.351/B.1.1.7 mutations. Spike-specific TCR depth and breadth grew after two AZD1222 doses.

The CDR3 extends over 10 amino acids. Looked up from germline, CDR1 is SQVTM and CDR2 is ANQGSEA. Trimming took 5 bases from V and 5 from J, leaving 5 bases between them. A word on this clone: Its specificity is unknown.

Repertoires were generated with immunoSEQ multiplex PCR, while TCRdb's copy carries only in-frame clones and drops some. Of fewer than 110,000 clones listed, 70% to 90% are singletons. This receptor was obtained from an adult who received the AZD1222 COVID-19 vaccine. The sample was peripheral blood, taken 28 days after the second AZD1222 dose. The gene calls are TRBV29-1 and TRBJ2-3; D gene ambiguous. The CDR3 here is CSVTRDTQYF. The CDR3 DNA reads as TGCAGCGTTACACGAGATACGCAGTATTTT.